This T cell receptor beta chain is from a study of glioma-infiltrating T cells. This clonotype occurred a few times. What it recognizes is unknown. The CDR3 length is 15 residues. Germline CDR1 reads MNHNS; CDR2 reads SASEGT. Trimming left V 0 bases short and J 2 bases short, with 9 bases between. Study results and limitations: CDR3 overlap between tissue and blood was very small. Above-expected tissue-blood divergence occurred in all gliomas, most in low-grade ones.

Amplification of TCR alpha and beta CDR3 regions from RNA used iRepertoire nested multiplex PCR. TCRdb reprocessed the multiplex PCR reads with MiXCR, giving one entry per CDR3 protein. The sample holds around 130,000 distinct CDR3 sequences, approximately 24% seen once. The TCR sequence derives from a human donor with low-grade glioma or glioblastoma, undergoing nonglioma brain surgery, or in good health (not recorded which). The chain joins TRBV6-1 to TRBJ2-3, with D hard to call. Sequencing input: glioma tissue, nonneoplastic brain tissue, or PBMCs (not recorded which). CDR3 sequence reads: CASSEAGSYTDTQYF. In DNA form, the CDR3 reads TGTGCCAGCAGTGAAGCGGGCAGCTACACAGATACGCAGTATTTT.